The 14 T cell receptor beta chains listed next were all sequenced from one sample in a study of shared clonotypes between healthy human individuals. Some clones are missing from TCRdb's copy, which holds only in-frame ones; the method was immunoSEQ multiplex PCR. Seen here are around 2.5 million clones, approximately 94% observed once, and the top ten hold approximately 0.36%. Material: naive CD4+ T cells from PBMCs. As for subset: CD45RA+ positively selected. These receptors were taken from a man between 18 and 35 years old in good health. Some clones in this sample may be carry-over from other donors' samples.

V and J are TRBV25-1 and TRBJ1-1; possible D gene TRBD1, 5 bases. The CDR3 extends over 13 amino acids. Trimming pared 3 bases from V and 6 bases from J, leaving 11 bases between. Looked up from germline, CDR1 is MGHDK and CDR2 is SYGVNS. The CDR3 here is CASSDPLGAEAFF. CDR3 coding DNA: TGTGCCAGCAGTGATCCCCTGGGGGCTGAAGCTTTCTTT. Looking up the rest from reference TRBV25-1 and TRBJ1-1 gives the full variable domain: EADIYQTPRYLVIGTGKKITLECSQTMGHDKMYWYQQDPGMELHLIHYSYGVNSTEKGDLSSESTVSRIRTEHFPLTLESARPSHTSQYLCASSDPLGAEAFFGQGTRLTVV.

The rearrangement links TRBV5-4 to TRBJ2-7; TRBD2 agrees at 14 bases. Germline V gives CDR1 SGHNT, CDR2 YYREEE (reference sequence). The CDR3 has 17 amino acids. Trimming at V came to 4 bases and at J to 4 bases, leaving 10 bases not matched to a gene. Written as DNA, the CDR3 is TGTGCCAGCAGCCCATCGATCGGACTAGCGGGAGGATACGAGCAGTACTTC. Protein product: CASSPSIGLAGGYEQYF.

This chain uses TRBV28 with TRBJ2-1; perhaps TRBD2 as D (5 bases). This CDR3 has 16 amino acids. Trimming took 3 bases from V and 2 from J, leaving 14 bases between them. Germline V lookup: CDR1 MDHEN, CDR2 SYDVKM. CDR3 nucleotide sequence: TGTGCCAGCAGTTTTACAGTAGCGCCCACCTACAATGAGCAGTTCTTC. It translates to CASSFTVAPTYNEQFF.

This clone was detected only once. The V gene is TRBV27, the J gene TRBJ1-2; TRBD1 matches 12 bases. Germline loops: CDR1 MNHEY, CDR2 SMNVEV (reference sequence). V shed 5 bases and J 13 bases; nucleotides not matched to a gene: 11. The CDR3 covers 14 residues. CDR3 nucleotides: TGTGCCAGCAGTGCACGCCCTGGGACAGGGGGCCGCACCTTC. Encoded protein: CASSARPGTGGRTF.

Regarding this clone: The sample contains more than one DNA sequence encoding this CDR3. V usage is TRBV7-9 and J usage is TRBJ2-2; D gene unclear. The CDR3 has 13 amino acids. The V gene's germline CDR1 is SEHNR and CDR2 FQNEAQ (reference sequence). V lost 5 bases and J lost 2, with 6 bases in between. The CDR3, as DNA: TGTGCCAGCAGCCCTCTAAACACCGGGGAGCTGTTTTTT. Residues: CASSPLNTGELFF.

The V and J genes are TRBV7-6 and TRBJ2-1; TRBD2 aligns across 7 bases. The CDR3 has 16 amino acids. Per the germline V gene, CDR1 is SGHVS and CDR2 is FNYEAQ. After removal of 5 bases from V and 7 bases from J, the junction contained 14 bases not matched to a gene. CDR3 DNA: TGTGCCAGCAGCCCAGCGGTCGGGAGGTCCCGTAATGAGCAGTTCTTC. Its translation: CASSPAVGRSRNEQFF.

The chain employs TRBV7-3 and TRBJ2-3, with 7 positions matching TRBD2. The germline CDR1 and CDR2 sequences are SGHTA and FQGTGA. The ends lost 2 bases at V and 1 base at J; junction bases unmatched: 9. This CDR3 spans 17 amino acids. DNA of the CDR3: TGTGCCAGCAGCTTATCAGGAGGGGAGGGCCGCACAGATACGCAGTATTTT. Amino acid sequence: CASSLSGGEGRTDTQYF.

This clone is a singleton in its sample. V usage is TRBV6-5 and J usage is TRBJ2-7; D not resolved. Looked up from germline, CDR1 is MNHEY and CDR2 is SVGAGI. The CDR3 has 13 residues. Trimming cost V 7 bases and J 5 bases, with 15 bases left between them. This chain's CDR3 is CASTPPGTHEQYF. DNA for the CDR3: TGTGCCAGCACGCCCCCGGGCACCCACGAGCAGTACTTC.

This clone was observed a single time. The CDR3 DNA reads TGTGCCAGCAGCCAAGCTTGGGGGCGGGAGGGAGGTGAGCAGTTCTTC. Protein: CASSQAWGREGGEQFF. The chain uses TRBV14 and TRBJ2-1, with TRBD2 matching 9 bases. CDR1 is SGHDN and CDR2 is FVKESK in the germline V gene. J lost 9 bases, V lost 1 base, and 10 bases had no gene match. This CDR3 region has 16 residues.

J is TRBJ1-1 and V is TRBV15; D unclear. Trimming removed 0 bases at V and 0 bases at J, with 8 bases between. This CDR3 is built from 15 residues. In germline, CDR1 is LNHNV, CDR2 YYDKDF (reference sequence). The CDR3 protein is CATSRDPGLNTEAFF. CDR3 nucleotides: TGTGCCACCAGCAGAGATCCGGGCCTGAACACTGAAGCTTTCTTT.

The V gene is TRBV18, the J gene TRBJ2-3, with TRBD1 matching 8 bases. The J segment lost 5 bases and the V segment lost 5 bases, leaving 9 bases of the junction unmatched. Per germline, CDR1 KGHSH and CDR2 LQKENI. The CDR3 consists of 15 residues. The CDR3 is CASSKTGAAKDTQYF. The CDR3 region has the DNA TGTGCCAGCTCAAAGACAGGGGCCGCCAAAGATACGCAGTATTTT. The variable domain in full, completed from reference TRBV18 and TRBJ2-3, reads NAGVMQNPRHLVRRRGQEARLRCSPMKGHSHVYWYRQLPEEGLKFMVYLQKENIIDESGMPKERFSAEFPKEGPSILRIQQVVRGDSAAYFCASSKTGAAKDTQYFGPGTRLTVL.

The rearrangement joins TRBV5-1 to TRBJ2-2; TRBD1 aligns across 9 bases. The CDR3 runs 15 residues. J was trimmed by 6 bases and V by 4 bases; bases with no gene match: 7. The V gene's germline CDR1 is SGHRS and CDR2 YFSETQ. This chain's CDR3 is CASSKGQGSAGELFF. The DNA for the CDR3 is TGCGCCAGCAGCAAGGGACAGGGTTCAGCCGGGGAGCTGTTTTTT.

This chain links TRBV2 with TRBJ2-3, with D possibly TRBD1 on 7 matching bases. The CDR3 runs to 11 residues. Trimming shortened V by 9 bases and J by 8 bases, and 12 bases separated the two germline ends. Germline CDR1 is SNHLY and CDR2 is FYNNEI. The CDR3 nucleotides are TGTGCCAGTCAGGGGGGCAGTACGCAGTATTTT. Protein: CASQGGSTQYF.

The J gene is TRBJ2-2, the V gene TRBV28; no reliable D call. This CDR3 comprises 15 residues. The V gene's germline CDR1 is MDHEN and CDR2 SYDVKM. V lost 1 base and J lost 5, with 11 bases in between. CDR3 in DNA: TGTGCCAGCAGTTTATCCCGAAGTGGGACCGGGGAGCTGTTTTTT. Amino acids: CASSLSRSGTGELFF.